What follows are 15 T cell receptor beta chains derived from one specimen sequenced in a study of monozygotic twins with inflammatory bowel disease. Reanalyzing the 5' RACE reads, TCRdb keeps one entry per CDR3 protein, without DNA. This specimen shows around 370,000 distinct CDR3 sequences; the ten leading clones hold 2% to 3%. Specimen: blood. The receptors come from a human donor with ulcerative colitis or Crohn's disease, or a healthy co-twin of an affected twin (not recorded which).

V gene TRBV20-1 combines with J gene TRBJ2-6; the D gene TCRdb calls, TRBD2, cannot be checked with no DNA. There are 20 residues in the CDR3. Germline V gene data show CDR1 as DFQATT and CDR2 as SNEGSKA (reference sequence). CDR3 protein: CSARGNPGTAESGGANVLTF.

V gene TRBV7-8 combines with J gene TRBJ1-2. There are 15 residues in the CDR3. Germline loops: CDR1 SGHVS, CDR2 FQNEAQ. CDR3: CASSLEVQTPSGYTF.

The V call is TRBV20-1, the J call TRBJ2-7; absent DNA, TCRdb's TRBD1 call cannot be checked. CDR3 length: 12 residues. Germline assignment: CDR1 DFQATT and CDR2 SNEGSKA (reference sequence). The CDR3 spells CSAPDRVYEQYF.

The CDR3 loop reads CASSLGDSMNTEAFF. V usage is TRBV12-3 or TRBV12-4 and J usage is TRBJ1-1; TCRdb indicates TRBD1, and absent DNA this call remains unverified. CDR3 size: 15 residues.

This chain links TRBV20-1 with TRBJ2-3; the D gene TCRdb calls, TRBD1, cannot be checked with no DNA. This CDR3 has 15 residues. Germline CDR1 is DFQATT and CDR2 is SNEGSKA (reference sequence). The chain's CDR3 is CSARDPRGPGDTQYF.

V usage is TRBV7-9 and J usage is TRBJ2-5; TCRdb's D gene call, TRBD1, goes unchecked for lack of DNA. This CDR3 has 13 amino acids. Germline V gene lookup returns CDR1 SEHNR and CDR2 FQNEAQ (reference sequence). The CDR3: CASSEQGPETQYF.

The CDR3 is CASSREGGLINEQFF. The chain has TRBV5-5 and TRBJ2-1; checking the TCRdb D call of TRBD1 is not possible without DNA. The CDR3 contains 15 residues. Germline lookup yields CDR1 SGHKS and CDR2 YYEKEE (reference sequence).

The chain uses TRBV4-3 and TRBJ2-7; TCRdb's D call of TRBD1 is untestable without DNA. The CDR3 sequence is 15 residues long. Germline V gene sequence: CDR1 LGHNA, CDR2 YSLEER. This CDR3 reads CASSQRWQGAYEQYF.

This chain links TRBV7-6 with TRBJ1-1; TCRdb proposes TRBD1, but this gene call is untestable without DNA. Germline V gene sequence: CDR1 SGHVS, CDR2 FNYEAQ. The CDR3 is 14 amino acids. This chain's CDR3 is CASSLDGGDTEAFF.

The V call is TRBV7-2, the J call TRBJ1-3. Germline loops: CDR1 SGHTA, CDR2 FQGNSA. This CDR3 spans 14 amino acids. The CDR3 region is CASSLIFSGNTIYF.

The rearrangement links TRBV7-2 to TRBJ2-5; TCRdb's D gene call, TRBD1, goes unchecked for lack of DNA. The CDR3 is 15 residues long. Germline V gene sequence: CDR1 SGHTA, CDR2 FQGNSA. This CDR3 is CASSLRGTAQETQYF.

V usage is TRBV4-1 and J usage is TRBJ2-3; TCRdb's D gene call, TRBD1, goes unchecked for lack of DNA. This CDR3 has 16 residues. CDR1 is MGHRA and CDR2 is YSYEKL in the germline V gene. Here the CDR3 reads CASSQAVGGRTDTQYF.

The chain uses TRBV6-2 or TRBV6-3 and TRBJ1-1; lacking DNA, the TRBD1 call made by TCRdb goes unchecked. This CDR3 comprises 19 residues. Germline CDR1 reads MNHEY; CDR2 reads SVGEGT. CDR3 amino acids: CASNSKLPGFRQKGAEAFF.

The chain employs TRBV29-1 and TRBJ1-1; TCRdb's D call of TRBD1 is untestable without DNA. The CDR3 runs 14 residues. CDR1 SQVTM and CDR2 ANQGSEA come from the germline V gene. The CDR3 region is CSVDTDRGRPEAFF.

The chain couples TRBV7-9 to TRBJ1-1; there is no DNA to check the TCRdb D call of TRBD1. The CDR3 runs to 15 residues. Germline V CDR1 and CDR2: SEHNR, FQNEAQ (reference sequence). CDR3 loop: CASSFWTGVGAEAFF. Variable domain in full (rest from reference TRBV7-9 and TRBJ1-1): DTGVSQNPRHKITKRGQNVTFRCDPISEHNRLYWYRQTLGQGPEFLTYFQNEAQLEKSRLLSDRFSAERPKGSFSTLEIQRTEQGDSAMYLCASSFWTGVGAEAFFGQGTRLTVV.